The 12 T cell receptor beta chains reported below all come from one sample, sequenced in a study of blood T cells in healthy people across ages (dated by TCRdb to the mid-2010s). The library was produced with 5' RACE. Sequencing instrument: Illumina HiSeq 2500. The second PCR ran for about 6 to 11 cycles and used a J-beta primer mix along with a sample-barcoded 5' primer. TCRdb handled the public reads itself, with Q25 trimming in fastp and clone calling in MiXCR, and kept productive beta chains. When rows share a CDR3 protein, they turn into one entry using the most common DNA and genes. The sample yields 1.5 million to 2 million distinct CDR3 sequences; about 28% were counted once. Roughly 8% of the sample rests with the top ten. Sequencing was performed on blood. Receptors originate from a woman under 40 in good health.

Written as DNA, the CDR3 is TGTGCCAGCAGCTACAGTTCCCCCTACGAGCAGTACTTC. Amino acids: CASSYSSPYEQYF. V usage is TRBV7-2 and J usage is TRBJ2-7, with unresolved D. CDR3 length: 13 amino acids. The germline V gene has CDR1 SGHTA and CDR2 FQGNSA. V was cut by 4 bases and J by 2 bases, with 9 bases left in between.

This clonotype was counted many times. The chain recombines TRBV12-3 or TRBV12-4 with TRBJ2-5; TRBD2 matches at 7 bases. J lost 3 bases, V lost 4 bases, and 8 bases had no gene match. This CDR3 has 15 residues. The CDR3 loop is CASSSAGGGKETQYF. CDR3 DNA sequence: TGTGCCAGCAGTTCAGCGGGCGGGGGAAAAGAGACCCAGTACTTC.

The rearrangement uses TRBV14 and TRBJ1-1, with D unresolved. V was shortened by 2 bases and J by 3 bases, with 13 bases between the two germline ends. Germline CDR1 and CDR2: SGHDN and FVKESK. The length of the CDR3 is 15 residues. Here the CDR3 DNA reads TGTGCCAGCAGCCAAATTTCTGGAATTTACACTGAAGCTTTCTTT. Translated, it gives CASSQISGIYTEAFF.

The table lists this clonotype with many counts. J is TRBJ2-1 and V is TRBV9; 8 bases align to TRBD2. The ends lost 2 bases at V and 6 bases at J; junction bases unmatched: 4. Germline CDR1 is SGDLS and CDR2 is YYNGEE. The CDR3 covers 14 residues. DNA for the CDR3: TGTGCCAGCAGCGTCGGTAGCGGGACCAATGAGCAGTTCTTC. Its protein is CASSVGSGTNEQFF.

This clonotype occurred a few times. The chain couples TRBV6-5 to TRBJ2-1; D remains unclear. The CDR3 loop spans 13 amino acids. V was pared by 0 bases and J by 8 bases, with 8 bases between. Germline V gene sequence: CDR1 MNHEY, CDR2 SVGAGI. The CDR3 spells CASSYSALDEQFF. The DNA for the CDR3 is TGTGCCAGCAGTTACTCGGCTTTAGATGAGCAGTTCTTC.

This clonotype has a handful of counts. This chain links TRBV24-1 with TRBJ2-3; D is unresolved. In germline, CDR1 is KGHDR, CDR2 SFDVKD. V dropped 4 bases and J dropped 2 bases, with 6 bases sitting between them. The CDR3 is made up of 13 amino acids. CDR3 nucleotides: TGTGCCACCAGTGAGGCGGTCACAGATACGCAGTATTTT. This codes for CATSEAVTDTQYF.

This chain uses TRBV20-1 with TRBJ2-3; 8 nucleotides match TRBD2. CDR1 is DFQATT, CDR2 SNEGSKA, per germline (reference sequence). The CDR3 extends over 15 amino acids. V dropped 6 bases and J dropped 2; count of bases not matched to a gene: 10. This CDR3 is CSARRRGAYTDTQYF. The CDR3 DNA reads as TGCAGTGCACGAAGGCGGGGGGCTTACACAGATACGCAGTATTTT.

The chain is built from TRBV12-3 or TRBV12-4 and TRBJ2-2; 7 positions match TRBD2. V was pared by 10 bases and J by 6 bases, with 8 bases of the junction left unmatched. This CDR3 comprises 13 residues. The CDR3 region is CATKRGGAGELFF. CDR3 sequence (DNA): TGTGCCACTAAGCGGGGTGGGGCCGGGGAGCTGTTTTTT.

This clonotype occurred many times. The chain employs TRBV20-1 and TRBJ2-3; D is unresolved. The CDR3 consists of 12 residues. V was clipped by 3 bases and J by 6 bases, with 10 bases between them. Germline assignment: CDR1 DFQATT and CDR2 SNEGSKA (reference sequence). Here the CDR3 reads CSASGEFDTQYF. As DNA, the CDR3 is TGCAGTGCTAGTGGAGAGTTCGATACGCAGTATTTT.

A few counts support this clonotype. V is TRBV6-6 and J is TRBJ1-5; perhaps TRBD1 as D (5 bases). CDR1 and CDR2 from the germline V gene are MNHNY and SVGAGI (reference sequence). This CDR3 has 15 amino acids. With 10 bases removed from V and 7 bases from J, the gap between germline ends came to 23 bases. CDR3 sequence reads: CATSIGQGYRQPQHF. CDR3 nucleotide sequence: TGTGCCACCTCCATCGGGCAGGGATATAGACAGCCCCAGCATTTT.

This clonotype was counted only a few times. The rearrangement uses TRBV29-1 and TRBJ2-4, with D tentatively TRBD1 (5 bases). This CDR3 spans 13 amino acids. The ends were cut back, 4 bases at V and 5 bases at J, with 12 bases in the middle. Looked up from germline, CDR1 is SQVTM and CDR2 is ANQGSEA. The CDR3 DNA follows: TGCAGCGTTGCCCGAGACAGCGAAAACATTCAGTACTTC. Amino acid sequence: CSVARDSENIQYF.

The rearrangement uses TRBV12-3 or TRBV12-4 and TRBJ2-4, with a tentative D call TRBD1 (5 bases). Deletions cut 6 bases from V and 0 bases from J, with 15 bases between. This CDR3 region has 16 residues. CDR3 loop: CASSWSGQIAKNIQYF. CDR3 coding DNA: TGTGCCAGCAGCTGGTCTGGACAAATAGCCAAAAACATTCAGTACTTC.